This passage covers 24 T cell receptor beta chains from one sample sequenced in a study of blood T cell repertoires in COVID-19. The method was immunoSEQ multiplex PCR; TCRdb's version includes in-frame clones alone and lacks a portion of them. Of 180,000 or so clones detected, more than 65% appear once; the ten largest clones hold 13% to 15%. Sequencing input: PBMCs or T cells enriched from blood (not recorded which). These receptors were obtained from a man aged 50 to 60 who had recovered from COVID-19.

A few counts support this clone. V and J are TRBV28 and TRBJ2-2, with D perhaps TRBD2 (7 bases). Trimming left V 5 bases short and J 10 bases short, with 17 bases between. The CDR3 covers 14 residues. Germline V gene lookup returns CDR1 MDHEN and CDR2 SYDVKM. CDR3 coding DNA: TGTGCCAGCAGTCCTCCCGCGCGGGGGCAGGAGCTGTTTTTT. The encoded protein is CASSPPARGQELFF.

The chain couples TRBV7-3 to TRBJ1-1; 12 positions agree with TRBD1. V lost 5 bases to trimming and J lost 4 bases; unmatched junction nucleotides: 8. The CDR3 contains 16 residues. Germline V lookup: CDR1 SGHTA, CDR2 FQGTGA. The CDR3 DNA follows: TGTGCCAGCAGCCCCGGGGGGACAGGGGGCCTCACTGAAGCTTTCTTT. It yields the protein CASSPGGTGGLTEAFF. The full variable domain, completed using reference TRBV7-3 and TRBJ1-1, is GAGVSQTPSNKVTEKGKYVELRCDPISGHTALYWYRQSLGQGPEFLIYFQGTGAADDSGLPNDRFFAVRPEGSVSTLKIQRTERGDSAVYLCASSPGGTGGLTEAFFGQGTRLTVV.

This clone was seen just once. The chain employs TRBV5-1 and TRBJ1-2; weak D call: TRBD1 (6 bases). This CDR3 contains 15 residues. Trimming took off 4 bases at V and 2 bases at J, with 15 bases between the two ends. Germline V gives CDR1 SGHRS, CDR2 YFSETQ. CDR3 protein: CASSPRVGANYGYTF. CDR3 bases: TGCGCCAGCAGCCCTCGGGTGGGGGCAAACTATGGCTACACCTTC.

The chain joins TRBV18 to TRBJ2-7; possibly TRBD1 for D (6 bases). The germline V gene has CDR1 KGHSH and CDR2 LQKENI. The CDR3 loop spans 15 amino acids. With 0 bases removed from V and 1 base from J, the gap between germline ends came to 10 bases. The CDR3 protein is CASSPPGQISYEQYF. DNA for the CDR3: TGTGCCAGCTCACCACCAGGACAGATTTCCTACGAGCAGTACTTC.

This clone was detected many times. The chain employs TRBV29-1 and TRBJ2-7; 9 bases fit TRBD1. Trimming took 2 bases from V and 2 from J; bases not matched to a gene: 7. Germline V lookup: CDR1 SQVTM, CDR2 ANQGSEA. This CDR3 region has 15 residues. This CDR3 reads CSVESGQGFPYEQYF. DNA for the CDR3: TGCAGCGTTGAATCGGGACAGGGCTTCCCCTACGAGCAGTACTTC.

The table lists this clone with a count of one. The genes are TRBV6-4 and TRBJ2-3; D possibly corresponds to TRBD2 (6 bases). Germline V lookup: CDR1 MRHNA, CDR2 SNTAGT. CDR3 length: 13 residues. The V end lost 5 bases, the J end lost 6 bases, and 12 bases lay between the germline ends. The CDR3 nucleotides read TGTGCCAGCAGTTCCGGGAGAGGTGATACGCAGTATTTT. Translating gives CASSSGRGDTQYF.

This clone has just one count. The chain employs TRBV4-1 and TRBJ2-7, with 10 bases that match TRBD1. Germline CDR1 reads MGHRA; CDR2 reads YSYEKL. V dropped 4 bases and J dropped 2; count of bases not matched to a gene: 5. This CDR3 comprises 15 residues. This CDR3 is CASSLDGQGAYEQYF. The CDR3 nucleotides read TGCGCCAGCAGCCTTGACGGACAGGGGGCCTACGAGCAGTACTTC.

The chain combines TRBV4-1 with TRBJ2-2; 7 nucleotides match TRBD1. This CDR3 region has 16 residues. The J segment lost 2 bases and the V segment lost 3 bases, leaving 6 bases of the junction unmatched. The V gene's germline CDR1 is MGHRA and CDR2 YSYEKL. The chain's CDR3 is CASSHQGQSNTGELFF. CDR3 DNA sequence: TGCGCCAGCAGCCACCAGGGACAGTCAAACACCGGGGAGCTGTTTTTT.

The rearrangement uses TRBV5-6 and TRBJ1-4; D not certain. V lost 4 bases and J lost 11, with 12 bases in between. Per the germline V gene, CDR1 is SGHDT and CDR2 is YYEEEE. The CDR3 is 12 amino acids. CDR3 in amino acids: CASSEGTMKLFF. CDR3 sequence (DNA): TGTGCCAGCAGCGAGGGTACGATGAAACTGTTTTTT.

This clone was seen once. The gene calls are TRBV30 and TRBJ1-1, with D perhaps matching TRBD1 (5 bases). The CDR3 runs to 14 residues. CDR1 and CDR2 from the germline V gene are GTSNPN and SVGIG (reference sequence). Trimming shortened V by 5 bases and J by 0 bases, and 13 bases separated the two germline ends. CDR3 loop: CAWRRGGVNTEAFF. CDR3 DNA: TGTGCCTGGCGGCGGGGAGGGGTGAACACTGAAGCTTTCTTT.

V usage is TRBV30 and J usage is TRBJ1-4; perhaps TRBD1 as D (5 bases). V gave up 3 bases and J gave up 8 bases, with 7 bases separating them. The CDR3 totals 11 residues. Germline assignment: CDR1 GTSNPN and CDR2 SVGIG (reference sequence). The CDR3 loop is CAWSRVEKLFF. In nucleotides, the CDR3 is TGTGCCTGGAGCAGGGTGGAAAAACTGTTTTTT.

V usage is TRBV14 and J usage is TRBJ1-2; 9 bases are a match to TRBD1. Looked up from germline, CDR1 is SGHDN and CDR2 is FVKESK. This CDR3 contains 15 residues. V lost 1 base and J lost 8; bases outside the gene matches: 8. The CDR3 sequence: CASSQVAGQGGGYTF. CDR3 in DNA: TGTGCCAGCAGCCAAGTGGCGGGACAGGGAGGCGGCTACACCTTC.

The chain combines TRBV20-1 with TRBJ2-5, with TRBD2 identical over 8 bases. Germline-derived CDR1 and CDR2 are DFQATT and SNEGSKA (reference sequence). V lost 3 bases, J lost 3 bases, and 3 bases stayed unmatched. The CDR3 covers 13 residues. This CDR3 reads CSASSGAEETQYF. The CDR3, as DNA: TGCAGTGCTAGTAGCGGGGCCGAAGAGACCCAGTACTTC.

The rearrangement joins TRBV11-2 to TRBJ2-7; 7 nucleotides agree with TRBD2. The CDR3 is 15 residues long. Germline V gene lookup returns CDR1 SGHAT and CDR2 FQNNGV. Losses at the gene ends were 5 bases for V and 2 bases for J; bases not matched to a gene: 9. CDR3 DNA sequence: TGTGCCAGCAGCGGGAGGGGATTCCTAGCCTACGAGCAGTACTTC. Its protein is CASSGRGFLAYEQYF. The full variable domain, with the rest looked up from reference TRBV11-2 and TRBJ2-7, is EAGVAQSPRYKIIEKRQSVAFWCNPISGHATLYWYQQILGQGPKLLIQFQNNGVVDDSQLPKDRFSAERLKGVDSTLKIQPAKLEDSAVYLCASSGRGFLAYEQYFGPGTRLTVT.

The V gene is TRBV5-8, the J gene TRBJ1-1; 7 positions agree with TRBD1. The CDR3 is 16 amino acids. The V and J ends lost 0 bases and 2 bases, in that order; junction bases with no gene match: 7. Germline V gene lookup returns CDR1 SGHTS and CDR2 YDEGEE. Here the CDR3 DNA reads TGTGCCAGCAGCTTGGAAGCAGACAGGGCTAACACTGAAGCTTTCTTT. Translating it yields CASSLEADRANTEAFF.

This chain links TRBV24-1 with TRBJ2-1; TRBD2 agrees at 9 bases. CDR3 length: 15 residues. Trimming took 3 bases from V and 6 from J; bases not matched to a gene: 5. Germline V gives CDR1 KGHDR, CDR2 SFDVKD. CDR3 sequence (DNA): TGTGCCACCAGTGATGCGGGGGGGAGCTCCAATGAGCAGTTCTTC. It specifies CATSDAGGSSNEQFF.

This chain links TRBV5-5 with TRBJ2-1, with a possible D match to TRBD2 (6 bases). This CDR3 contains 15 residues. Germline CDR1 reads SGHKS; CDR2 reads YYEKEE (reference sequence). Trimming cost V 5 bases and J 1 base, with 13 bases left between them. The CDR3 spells CASSYRDSSYNEQFF. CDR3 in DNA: TGTGCCAGCAGTTACCGGGACTCATCCTACAATGAGCAGTTCTTC. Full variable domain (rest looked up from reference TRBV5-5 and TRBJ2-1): DAGVTQSPTHLIKTRGQQVTLRCSPISGHKSVSWYQQVLGQGPQFIFQYYEKEERGRGNFPDRFSARQFPNYSSELNVNALLLGDSALYLCASSYRDSSYNEQFFGPGTRLTVL.

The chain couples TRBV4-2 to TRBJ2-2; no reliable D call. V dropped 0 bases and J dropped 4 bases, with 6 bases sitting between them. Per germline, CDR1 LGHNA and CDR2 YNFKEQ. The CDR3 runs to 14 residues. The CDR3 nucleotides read TGTGCCAGCAGCCAAGATCCCGGCACCGGGGAGCTGTTTTTT. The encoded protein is CASSQDPGTGELFF.

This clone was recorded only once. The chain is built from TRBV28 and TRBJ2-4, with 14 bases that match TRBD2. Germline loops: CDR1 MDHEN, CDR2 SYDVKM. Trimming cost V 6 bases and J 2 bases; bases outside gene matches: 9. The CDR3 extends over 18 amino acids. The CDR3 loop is CASSSGTSGGWTKNIQYF. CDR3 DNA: TGTGCCAGCAGCTCCGGGACTAGCGGGGGCTGGACCAAAAACATTCAGTACTTC.

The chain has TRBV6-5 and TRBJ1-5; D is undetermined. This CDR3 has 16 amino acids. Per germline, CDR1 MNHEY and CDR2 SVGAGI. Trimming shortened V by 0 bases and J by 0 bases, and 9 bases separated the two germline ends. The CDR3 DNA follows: TGTGCCAGCAGTTACTCATGGCAGGCTAGCAATCAGCCCCAGCATTTT. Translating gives CASSYSWQASNQPQHF.

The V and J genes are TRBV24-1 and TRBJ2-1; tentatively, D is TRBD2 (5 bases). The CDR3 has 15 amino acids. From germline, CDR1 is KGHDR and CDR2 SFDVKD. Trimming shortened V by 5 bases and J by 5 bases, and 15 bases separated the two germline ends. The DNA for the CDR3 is TGTGCCACCAGTGCGAGCGGCAAAATCGACAATGAGCAGTTCTTC. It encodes CATSASGKIDNEQFF.

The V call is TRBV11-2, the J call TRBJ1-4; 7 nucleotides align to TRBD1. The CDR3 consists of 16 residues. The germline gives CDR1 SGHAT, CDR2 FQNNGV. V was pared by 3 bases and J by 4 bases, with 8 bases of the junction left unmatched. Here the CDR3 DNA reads TGTGCCAGCAGCTTCCCCGACAGGGAAGATAATGAAAAACTGTTTTTT. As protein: CASSFPDREDNEKLFF.

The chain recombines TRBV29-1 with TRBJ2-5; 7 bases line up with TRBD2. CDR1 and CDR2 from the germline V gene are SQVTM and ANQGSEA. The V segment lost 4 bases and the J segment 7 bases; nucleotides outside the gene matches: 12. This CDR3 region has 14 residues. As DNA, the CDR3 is TGCAGCGTTGGGGGCGGGGGATGGTTTGGGACCCAGTACTTC. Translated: CSVGGGGWFGTQYF.

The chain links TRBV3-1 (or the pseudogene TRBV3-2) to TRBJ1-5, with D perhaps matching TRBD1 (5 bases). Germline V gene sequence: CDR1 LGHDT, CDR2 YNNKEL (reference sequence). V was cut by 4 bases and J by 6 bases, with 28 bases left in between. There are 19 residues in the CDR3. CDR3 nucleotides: TGTGCCAGCAGCCCAACCATCCTCTTGGGTGCAGGGTCATCTCAGCCCCAGCATTTT. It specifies CASSPTILLGAGSSQPQHF.